The source of this T cell receptor beta chain is a study of OX40 agonist ivuxolimab in advanced cancers. Study as a whole: While on treatment, patients had intravenous ivuxolimab at 0.01 to 10 mg/kg every 2 weeks. Males comprised 70% to 90% of the group, whose mean age was about 62 years (range 23 to 79). Overall study results and limits: People who partly responded at 0.1-3.0 mg/kg had some of the least clonal expansion seen. Relative to CD4+ cells, CD8+ T cells on average had more expanded clones.

From germline, CDR1 is MNHEY and CDR2 SVGAGI. There are 15 residues in the CDR3. With 0 bases removed from V and 4 bases from J, the gap between germline ends came to 12 bases. With respect to this clone: The antigen is undetermined.

This table comes from immunoSEQ multiplex PCR, and its TCRdb copy is limited to in-frame clones, with some not included. The sample contains over 35,000 clones, approximately 80% of which appear only once. This chain links TRBV6-5 with TRBJ1-1, with D uncertain. The sequence came from an adult with an advanced solid tumor such as melanoma, head and neck, liver or kidney cancer. The sequences come from CD4+ or CD8+ T cells sorted from blood, collected in a trial of the OX40 agonist ivuxolimab. The CDR3 nucleotides read TGTGCCAGCAGTTACTCGAGGGAAGTTCGCACTGAAGCTTTCTTT. Translating gives CASSYSREVRTEAFF.